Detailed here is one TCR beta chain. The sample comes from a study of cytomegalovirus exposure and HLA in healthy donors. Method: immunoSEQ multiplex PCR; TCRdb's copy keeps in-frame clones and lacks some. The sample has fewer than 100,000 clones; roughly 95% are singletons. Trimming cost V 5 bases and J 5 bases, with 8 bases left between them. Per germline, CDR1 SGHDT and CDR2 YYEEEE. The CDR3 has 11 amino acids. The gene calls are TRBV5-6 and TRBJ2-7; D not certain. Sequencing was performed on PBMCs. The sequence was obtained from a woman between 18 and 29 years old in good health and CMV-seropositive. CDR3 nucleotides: TGTGCCAGCAGAGCCACTCACGAGCAGTACTTC. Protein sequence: CASRATHEQYF.